This T cell receptor beta chain was obtained from a study of blood T cell repertoires in COVID-19 (dated by TCRdb to the early 2020s). Notes on the research overall: Samples from collaborators originated in the United States, Italy and Spain and spanned both the acute and convalescent phases of COVID-19. Where available, HLA class I and class II types were taken from metadata supplied by the sample provider and were not determined by assay-based typing. The repertoires were released in a freely available public database meant as a resource for research on the immune response to SARS-CoV-2. The samples were drawn from the first 160 participants of the ongoing ImmuneRACE study and from some 1,300 subjects provided by 6 global collaborators. Deeply sampled blood TCRbeta repertoires from subjects exposed to, actively infected with, or recovered from COVID-19 were included in the dataset. The material from the prospective study consisted of cDNA or gDNA derived from T cells, B-cell-depleted T cells, or PBMCs. Sample metadata almost always included a de-identified subject ID, COVID-19 status, age in years and sex. Broad study findings and their caveats: The quantity of clinical and demographic metadata differed by source and by participant and was supplied without curation.

Whole blood was collected in K2EDTA tubes by collaborating institutions according to the institutions' own protocols. Collaborator samples were shipped for TCRbeta analysis as frozen whole blood, isolated PBMCs, or DNA extracted from either sample type. Trimmed from V: 5 bases; trimmed from J: 5 bases; junction bases lacking a gene match: 12. Including the terminal cysteine and phenylalanine, the CDR3 comprises 15 residues. Only CDR3 DNA remains: 45 bases, in frame from the first base. CDR1 and CDR2 were assigned from the germline V gene (reference sequence) as MNHEY and SMNVEV. TCRbeta CDR3 regions were amplified from genomic DNA using the immunoSEQ Assay, a bias-controlled multiplex PCR. In the authors' own workflow: The number of nucleated cells in each sample was estimated from the amplification of reference gene primers within the assay. Sequence reads were collapsed and filtered to measure the absolute abundance of every unique TCRbeta CDR3 rearrangement. For each sample, productive Simpson clonality was calculated by taking the square root of Simpson's diversity index across productive rearrangements. TCRdb limited this immuneACCESS table to in-frame rearrangements with V and J called. A share of clones is missing; checked studies link under half to unresolved V genes, and the rest is unexplained. The V and J calls and clone size were taken over from that table, and D and trimming were inferred from the DNA. This sample has about 440,000 clones in its table, and roughly 89% of those were observed once. Over 4% of the sample belongs to the ten largest clones.

For this clone: Its antigen is still unknown. No clone much larger than this one lies a single base away; base qualities are absent.

The rearranged chain carries TRBV27 and TRBJ2-7; TRBD1 fits 7 bases in the junction. The sequenced sample was peripheral blood. This TCR was recovered from a woman in her twenties or thirties with acute or convalescent COVID-19. The bases read TGTGCCAGCAGTGCCCCTGGCAGGGGGATCGACGAGCAGTACTTC. Protein translation: CASSAPGRGIDEQYF.